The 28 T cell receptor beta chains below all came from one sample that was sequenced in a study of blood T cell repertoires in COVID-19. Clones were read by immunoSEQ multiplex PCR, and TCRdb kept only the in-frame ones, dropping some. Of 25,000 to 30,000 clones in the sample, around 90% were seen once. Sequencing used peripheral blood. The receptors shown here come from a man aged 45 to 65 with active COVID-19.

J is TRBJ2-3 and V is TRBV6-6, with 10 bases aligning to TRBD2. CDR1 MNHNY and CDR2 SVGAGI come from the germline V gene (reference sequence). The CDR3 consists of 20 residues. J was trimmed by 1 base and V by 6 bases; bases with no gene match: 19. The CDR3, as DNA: TGTGCCAGCAGCCTCGGACTAGCGGCACCCCCGTGGCTTGGCACAGATACGCAGTATTTT. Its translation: CASSLGLAAPPWLGTDTQYF.

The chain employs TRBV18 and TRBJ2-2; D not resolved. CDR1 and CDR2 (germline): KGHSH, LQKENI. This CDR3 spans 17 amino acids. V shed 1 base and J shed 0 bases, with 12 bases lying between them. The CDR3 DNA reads TGTGCCAGCTCACCACGACGAAGCGAAACGAACACCGGGGAGCTGTTTTTT. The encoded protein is CASSPRRSETNTGELFF.

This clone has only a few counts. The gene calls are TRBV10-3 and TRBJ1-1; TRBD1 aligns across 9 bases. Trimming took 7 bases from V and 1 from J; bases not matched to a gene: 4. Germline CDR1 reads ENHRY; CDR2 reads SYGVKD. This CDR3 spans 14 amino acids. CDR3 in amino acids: CAIKPDRGNTEAFF. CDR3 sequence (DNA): TGTGCCATCAAGCCGGACAGGGGGAACACTGAAGCTTTCTTT.

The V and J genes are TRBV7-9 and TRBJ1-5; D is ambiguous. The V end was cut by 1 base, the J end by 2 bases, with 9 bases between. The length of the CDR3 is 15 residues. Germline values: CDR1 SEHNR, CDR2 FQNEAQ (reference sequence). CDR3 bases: TGTGCCAGCAGCTTAGGCGGTCTTGGCAATCAGCCCCAGCATTTT. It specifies CASSLGGLGNQPQHF.

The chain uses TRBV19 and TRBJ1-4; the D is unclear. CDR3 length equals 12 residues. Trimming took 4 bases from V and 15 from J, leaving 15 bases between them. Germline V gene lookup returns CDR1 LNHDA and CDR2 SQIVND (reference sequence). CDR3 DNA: TGTGCCAGTAGTACCCCCTCGGGATTCTTGTTTTTT. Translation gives CASSTPSGFLFF.

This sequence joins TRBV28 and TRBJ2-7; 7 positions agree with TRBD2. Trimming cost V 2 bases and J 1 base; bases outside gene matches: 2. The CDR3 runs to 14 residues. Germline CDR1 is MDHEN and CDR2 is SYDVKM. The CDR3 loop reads CASSLQGGSYEQYV. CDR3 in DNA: TGTGCCAGCAGTTTACAGGGAGGGTCCTACGAGCAGTACGTC.

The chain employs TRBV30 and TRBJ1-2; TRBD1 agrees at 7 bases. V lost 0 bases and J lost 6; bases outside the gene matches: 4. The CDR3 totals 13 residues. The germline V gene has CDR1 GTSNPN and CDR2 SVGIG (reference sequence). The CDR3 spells CAWSVKGANGYTF. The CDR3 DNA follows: TGTGCCTGGAGTGTGAAGGGGGCTAATGGCTACACCTTC.

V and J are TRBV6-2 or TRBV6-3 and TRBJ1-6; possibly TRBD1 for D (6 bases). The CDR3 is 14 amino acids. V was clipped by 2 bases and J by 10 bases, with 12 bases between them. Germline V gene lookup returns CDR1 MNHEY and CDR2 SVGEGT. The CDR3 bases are TGTGCCAGCAGTTACCTAACAGGGACCTCACCCCTCCACTTT. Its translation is CASSYLTGTSPLHF.

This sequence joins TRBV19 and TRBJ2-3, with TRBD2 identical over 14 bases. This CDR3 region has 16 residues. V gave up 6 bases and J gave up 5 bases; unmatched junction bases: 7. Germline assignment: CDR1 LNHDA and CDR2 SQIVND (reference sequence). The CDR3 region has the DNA TGTGCCAGTAGAACCGGGACTAGCGGGAGCGGAGATACGCAGTATTTT. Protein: CASRTGTSGSGDTQYF.

CDR3 amino acids: CASSLKGVDGYTF. Here the CDR3 DNA reads TGTGCCAGCAGTTTGAAGGGGGTTGATGGCTACACCTTC. The chain joins TRBV12-3 or TRBV12-4 to TRBJ1-2, with D tentatively TRBD1 (6 bases). The CDR3 contains 13 residues. The V and J ends lost 3 bases and 6 bases respectively, with 11 bases between them.

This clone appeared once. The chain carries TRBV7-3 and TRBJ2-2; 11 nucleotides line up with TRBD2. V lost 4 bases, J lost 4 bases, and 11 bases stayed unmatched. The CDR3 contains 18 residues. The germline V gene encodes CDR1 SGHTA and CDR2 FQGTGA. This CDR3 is CASSSQLLAGAATGELFF. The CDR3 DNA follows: TGTGCCAGCAGCTCCCAGTTACTAGCGGGGGCCGCCACCGGGGAGCTGTTTTTT.

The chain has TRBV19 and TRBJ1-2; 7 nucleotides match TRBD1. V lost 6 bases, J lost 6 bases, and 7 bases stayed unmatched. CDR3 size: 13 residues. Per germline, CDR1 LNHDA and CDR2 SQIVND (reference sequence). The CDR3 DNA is TGTGCCAGTAGAAACAGGGGAGGCGATGGCTACACCTTC. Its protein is CASRNRGGDGYTF.

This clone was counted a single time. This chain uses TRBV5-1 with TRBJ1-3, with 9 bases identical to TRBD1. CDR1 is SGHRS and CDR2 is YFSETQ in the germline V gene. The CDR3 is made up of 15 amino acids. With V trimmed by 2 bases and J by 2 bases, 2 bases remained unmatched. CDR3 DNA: TGCGCCAGCAGCTTAAGGACAGGGGCTGGAAACACCATATATTTT. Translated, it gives CASSLRTGAGNTIYF.

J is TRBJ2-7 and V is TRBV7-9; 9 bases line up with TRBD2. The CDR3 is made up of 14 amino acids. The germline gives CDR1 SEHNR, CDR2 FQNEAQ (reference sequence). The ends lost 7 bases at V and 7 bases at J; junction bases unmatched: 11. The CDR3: CASNGGGLAGEQYF. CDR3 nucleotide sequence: TGTGCCAGCAACGGAGGGGGACTAGCCGGGGAGCAGTACTTC.

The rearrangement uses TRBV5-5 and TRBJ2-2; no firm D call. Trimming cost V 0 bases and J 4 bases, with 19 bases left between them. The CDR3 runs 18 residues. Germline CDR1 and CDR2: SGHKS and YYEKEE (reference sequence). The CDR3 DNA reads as TGTGCCAGCAGCTTGGGAGAGGATCCAGTTATACTCACCGGGGAGCTGTTTTTT. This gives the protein CASSLGEDPVILTGELFF. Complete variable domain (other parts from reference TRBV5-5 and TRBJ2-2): DAGVTQSPTHLIKTRGQQVTLRCSPISGHKSVSWYQQVLGQGPQFIFQYYEKEERGRGNFPDRFSARQFPNYSSELNVNALLLGDSALYLCASSLGEDPVILTGELFFGEGSRLTVL.

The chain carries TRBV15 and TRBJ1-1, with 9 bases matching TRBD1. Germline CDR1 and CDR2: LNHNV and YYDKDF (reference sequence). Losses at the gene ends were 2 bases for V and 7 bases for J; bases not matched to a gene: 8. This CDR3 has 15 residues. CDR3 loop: CATSRRGTGKDEAFF. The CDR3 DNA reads TGTGCCACCAGCAGACGGGGGACAGGGAAGGATGAAGCTTTCTTT. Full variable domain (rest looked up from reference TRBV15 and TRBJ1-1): DAMVIQNPRYQVTQFGKPVTLSCSQTLNHNVMYWYQQKSSQAPKLLFHYYDKDFNNEADTPDNFQSRRPNTSFCFLDIRSPGLGDTAMYLCATSRRGTGKDEAFFGQGTRLTVV.

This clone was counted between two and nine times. For the CDR3, the DNA is TGTGCCATCAGTGTTAGGCAGGGGGATCAGCCCCAGCATTTT. This sequence encodes CAISVRQGDQPQHF. J is TRBJ1-5 and V is TRBV10-3; 7 bases agree with TRBD1. V trimming: 4 bases; J trimming: 5 bases; junction bases outside the gene matches: 5. The CDR3 runs 14 residues. Germline V lookup: CDR1 ENHRY, CDR2 SYGVKD.

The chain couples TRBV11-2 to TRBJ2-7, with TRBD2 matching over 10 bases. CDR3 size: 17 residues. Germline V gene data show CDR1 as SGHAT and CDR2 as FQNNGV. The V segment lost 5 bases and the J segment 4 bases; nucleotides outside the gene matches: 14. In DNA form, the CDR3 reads TGTGCCAGCAGCAATACGCCAGCGGGAGGGCCCAGGTACGAGCAGTACGTC. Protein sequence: CASSNTPAGGPRYEQYV.

CDR3 amino acids: CASSQTGTGWKGGNTIYF. DNA for the CDR3: TGTGCCAGCAGTCAGACCGGGACAGGGTGGAAGGGTGGAAACACCATATATTTT. The chain recombines TRBV6-6 with TRBJ1-3, with 9 nucleotides matching TRBD1. J lost 3 bases, V lost 5 bases, and 14 bases had no gene match. The CDR3 runs 18 residues. From germline, CDR1 is MNHNY and CDR2 SVGAGI (reference sequence).

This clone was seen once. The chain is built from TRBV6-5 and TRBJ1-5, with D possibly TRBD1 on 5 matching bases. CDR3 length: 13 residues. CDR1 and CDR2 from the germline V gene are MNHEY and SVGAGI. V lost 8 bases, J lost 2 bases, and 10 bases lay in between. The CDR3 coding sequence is TGTGCCAGCGGGAGGGGCGGCAATCAGCCCCAGCATTTT. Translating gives CASGRGGNQPQHF.

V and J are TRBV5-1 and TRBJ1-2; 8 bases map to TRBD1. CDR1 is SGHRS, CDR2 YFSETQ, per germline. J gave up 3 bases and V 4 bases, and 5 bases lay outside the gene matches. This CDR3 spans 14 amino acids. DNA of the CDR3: TGCGCCAGCAGCCCGAGACAGGGGTACTATGGCTACACCTTC. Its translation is CASSPRQGYYGYTF.

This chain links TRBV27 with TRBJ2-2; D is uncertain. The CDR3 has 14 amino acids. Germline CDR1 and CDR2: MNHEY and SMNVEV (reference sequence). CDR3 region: CASYTPLGTGELFF. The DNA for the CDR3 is TGTGCTAGTTACACGCCTCTAGGCACCGGGGAGCTGTTTTTT.

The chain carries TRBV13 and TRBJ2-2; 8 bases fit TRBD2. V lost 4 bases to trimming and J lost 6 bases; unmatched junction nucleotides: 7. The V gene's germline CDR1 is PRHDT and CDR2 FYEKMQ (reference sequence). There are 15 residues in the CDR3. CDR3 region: CASSSGTSLAGELFF. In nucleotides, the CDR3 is TGTGCCAGCAGCTCCGGGACTAGTTTAGCCGGGGAGCTGTTTTTT.

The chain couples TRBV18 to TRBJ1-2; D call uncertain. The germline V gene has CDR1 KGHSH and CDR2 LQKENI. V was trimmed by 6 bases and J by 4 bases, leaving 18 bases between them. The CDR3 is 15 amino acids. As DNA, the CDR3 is TGTGCCAGCTCGGCCGACATCCTATCCCTCTATGGCTACACCTTC. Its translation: CASSADILSLYGYTF.

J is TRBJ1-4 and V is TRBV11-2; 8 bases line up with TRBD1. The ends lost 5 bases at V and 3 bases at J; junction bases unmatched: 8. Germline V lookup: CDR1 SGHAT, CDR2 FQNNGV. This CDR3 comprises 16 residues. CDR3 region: CASSPLGQGSNEKLFF. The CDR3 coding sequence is TGTGCCAGCAGCCCCCTCGGACAGGGATCTAATGAAAAACTGTTTTTT.

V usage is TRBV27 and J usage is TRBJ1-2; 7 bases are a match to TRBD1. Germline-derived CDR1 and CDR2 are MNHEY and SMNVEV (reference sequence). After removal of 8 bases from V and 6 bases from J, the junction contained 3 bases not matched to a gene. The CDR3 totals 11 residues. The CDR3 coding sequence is TGTGCCAGCCGCGACAGGGATGGCTACACCTTC. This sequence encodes CASRDRDGYTF.

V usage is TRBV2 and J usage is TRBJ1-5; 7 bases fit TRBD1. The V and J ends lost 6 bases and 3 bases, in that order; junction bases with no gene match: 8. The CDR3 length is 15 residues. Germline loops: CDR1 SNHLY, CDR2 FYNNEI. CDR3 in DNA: TGTGCCAGCAGATGGGACAGCGCATACAATCAGCCCCAGCATTTT. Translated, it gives CASRWDSAYNQPQHF.

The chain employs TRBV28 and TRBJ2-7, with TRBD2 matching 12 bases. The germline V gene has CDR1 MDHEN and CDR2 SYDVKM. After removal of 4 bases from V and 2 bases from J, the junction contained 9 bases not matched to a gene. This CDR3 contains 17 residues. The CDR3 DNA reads TGTGCCAGCAGTTGGGCGACTAGCGGGAGTGGGGCCTACGAGCAGTACGTC. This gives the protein CASSWATSGSGAYEQYV.